One and the same sample provided the 15 T cell receptor beta chains below, sequenced in a study of PD-1 blockade in classical Hodgkin lymphoma (dated by TCRdb to 2018 to 2020). Receptors were amplified or captured by the immunoSEQ multiplex PCR assay. TCRdb carries this immuneACCESS record with in-frame sequences only. Its versions omit some clonotypes, under half of them owing to an unresolved V gene in the studies checked, with the rest unexplained. This sample gives about 62,000 clones in total; about nine tenths of them show up just once. Clones ranked in the top ten supply around 12% of the sample. What this sample's time point label stands for: cycle 1 day 1 (C1D1), immediately before nivolumab initiation. Every trial patient had relapsed following autologous stem cell transplantation, and prior brentuximab vedotin exposure was what differed among cohorts A, B and C. This sample comprised peripheral blood mononuclear cells (PBMCs), obtained at baseline. All receptors come from a human donor with classical Hodgkin lymphoma.

This clone was counted a single time. The chain is built from TRBV13 and TRBJ1-1, with D maybe TRBD1 (6 bases). Trimming pared 6 bases from V and 5 bases from J, leaving 10 bases between. Germline assignment: CDR1 PRHDT and CDR2 FYEKMQ (reference sequence). This CDR3 has 12 residues. CDR3 protein: CASRLGGTEAFF. For the CDR3, the DNA is TGTGCCAGCAGACTAGGGGGGACTGAAGCTTTCTTT.

This sequence joins TRBV5-1 and TRBJ2-2; TRBD1 might be the D (5 bases). The V end was cut by 0 bases, the J end by 6 bases, with 9 bases between. Per the germline V gene, CDR1 is SGHRS and CDR2 is YFSETQ. This CDR3 comprises 14 residues. The CDR3 sequence: CASSLEGDAGELFF. DNA of the CDR3: TGCGCCAGCAGCTTGGAAGGGGATGCCGGGGAGCTGTTTTTT.

The chain has TRBV10-2 and TRBJ2-7; no definite D call. The length of the CDR3 is 12 residues. V gave up 6 bases and J gave up 0 bases, with 6 bases separating them. Per the germline V gene, CDR1 is WSHSY and CDR2 is SAAADI. The DNA of the CDR3 is TGCGCCAGCAGCGGAGTCTCCTACGAGCAGTACTTC. Translating gives CASSGVSYEQYF.

This clone appeared a few times. V usage is TRBV18 and J usage is TRBJ2-7; D gene uncertain. This CDR3 comprises 11 residues. The V end was cut by 4 bases, the J end by 1 base, with 2 bases between. Germline V lookup: CDR1 KGHSH, CDR2 LQKENI. The CDR3 sequence is CASSRSYEQYF. In nucleotides, the CDR3 is TGTGCCAGCTCACGGTCCTACGAGCAGTACTTC.

The gene calls are TRBV18 and TRBJ2-7; D is ambiguous. In germline, CDR1 is KGHSH, CDR2 LQKENI. CDR3 size: 14 residues. The V end was cut by 4 bases, the J end by 5 bases, with 15 bases between. Written as DNA, the CDR3 is TGTGCCAGCTCACGGGCGAAGGATAGGAACGAGCAGTACTTC. This sequence encodes CASSRAKDRNEQYF.

The V and J genes are TRBV7-9 and TRBJ1-1; D unclear. Per the germline V gene, CDR1 is SEHNR and CDR2 is FQNEAQ (reference sequence). Trimming cost V 1 base and J 11 bases, with 11 bases left between them. The CDR3 runs 12 residues. The DNA of the CDR3 is TGTGCCAGCAGCTTAGGTTGGGCCTCGGCTTTCTTT. This encodes CASSLGWASAFF.

This chain links TRBV7-2 with TRBJ1-1; 7 bases align to TRBD1. The CDR3 totals 14 residues. With 4 bases clipped from V and 5 bases from J, the junction kept 7 bases outside the gene matches. Germline V lookup: CDR1 SGHTA, CDR2 FQGNSA. DNA of the CDR3: TGTGCCAGCAGCTCGACAGGGTATGGGACTGAAGCTTTCTTT. Amino acid sequence: CASSSTGYGTEAFF.

The chain employs TRBV7-8 and TRBJ1-5; 8 bases match TRBD1. This CDR3 region has 15 residues. Germline CDR1 and CDR2: SGHVS and FQNEAQ. Germline trimming cut 4 bases from V and 2 bases from J; bases unmatched to any gene: 4. CDR3 DNA sequence: TGTGCCAGCAGCTCCCAGACAGGGGGCAATCAGCCCCAGCATTTT. Translating gives CASSSQTGGNQPQHF.

The sample holds a few counts of this clone. V and J are TRBV4-1 and TRBJ2-1; tentatively, D is TRBD2 (5 bases). Trimming stripped 0 bases from V and 7 bases from J, with 10 bases between. Germline V CDR1 and CDR2: MGHRA, YSYEKL. This CDR3 has 14 amino acids. CDR3 residues: CASSQDSGINEQFF. The CDR3 DNA is TGCGCCAGCAGCCAAGATTCCGGGATTAATGAGCAGTTCTTC.

The chain employs TRBV5-1 and TRBJ2-7; a weak D match, TRBD1 (6 bases). The CDR3 covers 13 residues. Germline loops: CDR1 SGHRS, CDR2 YFSETQ. Trimming left V 2 bases short and J 4 bases short, with 10 bases between. CDR3 coding DNA: TGCGCCAGCAGCTTCTCACAGGGATACGAGCAGTACTTC. Translation: CASSFSQGYEQYF.

The chain couples TRBV7-9 to TRBJ1-1; TRBD1 matches at 9 bases. CDR3 length: 15 amino acids. Unmatched junction bases numbered 8, after V lost 8 bases and J lost 1 base. From germline, CDR1 is SEHNR and CDR2 FQNEAQ (reference sequence). The CDR3 DNA follows: TGTGCCAGCGCCCAAGGGGACAGGGCGAACACTGAAGCTTTCTTT. It translates to CASAQGDRANTEAFF.

In this sample, this clone turned up a few times. The chain couples TRBV19 to TRBJ1-2; no clear D gene. Looked up from germline, CDR1 is LNHDA and CDR2 is SQIVND (reference sequence). The CDR3 has 15 residues. V was shortened by 5 bases and J by 2 bases, with 15 bases between the two germline ends. This chain's CDR3 is CASSLDPTPNYGYTF. In DNA form, the CDR3 reads TGTGCCAGTAGTTTGGACCCGACTCCCAACTATGGCTACACCTTC.

The gene calls are TRBV28 and TRBJ2-5; a weak D match, TRBD1 (6 bases). CDR1 and CDR2 from the germline V gene are MDHEN and SYDVKM. V was trimmed by 4 bases and J by 3 bases, leaving 15 bases between them. This CDR3 comprises 15 residues. CDR3 DNA: TGTGCCAGCAGTTCCCACGTGGGGGCCGAAGAGACCCAGTACTTC. Translated, it gives CASSSHVGAEETQYF.

The chain uses TRBV18 and TRBJ2-7, with TRBD2 identical over 8 bases. Trimming cost V 0 bases and J 3 bases; bases outside gene matches: 16. This CDR3 has 19 residues. The germline V gene has CDR1 KGHSH and CDR2 LQKENI. The CDR3, as DNA: TGTGCCAGCTCACCACCTCTAGCGGGCCCCGACCTAGCCCTCTACGAGCAGTACTTC. Translating gives CASSPPLAGPDLALYEQYF.

V gene TRBV6-6 combines with J gene TRBJ1-2, with D tentatively TRBD1 (6 bases). The V and J ends lost 5 bases and 5 bases respectively, with 15 bases between them. Germline values: CDR1 MNHNY, CDR2 SVGAGI (reference sequence). The CDR3 is 14 residues long. The CDR3 DNA follows: TGTGCCAGCAGTGATCGGTTGGGGGCGTATGGCTACACCTTC. Translating gives CASSDRLGAYGYTF.